A single sample is the source of the 20 T cell receptor beta chains below, sequenced in a study of T cells after yellow fever vaccination. TCRdb reanalysed the 5' RACE reads using MiXCR and keeps one entry per CDR3 protein. The sample carries some 600,000 distinct CDR3 sequences, 9% to 15% recorded once. Sequenced material: PBMCs, taken on the day of the yellow fever booster vaccination. These receptors were obtained from a man aged 25-45 years who received the YFV17D yellow fever vaccine.

J is TRBJ2-5 and V is TRBV7-8; D is tentatively TRBD1 or TRBD2 (6 bases each). The ends were cut back, 5 bases at V and 4 bases at J, with 17 bases in the middle. CDR3 length: 15 residues. Looked up from germline, CDR1 is SGHVS and CDR2 is FQNEAQ. CDR3 residues: CASSPGGTLAETQYF. The CDR3 region has the DNA TGTGCCAGCAGCCCCGGCGGGACACTCGCAGAGACCCAGTACTTC.

This CDR3 is CASSLGLAEITDTQYF. CDR3 coding DNA: TGTGCCAGCAGTTTAGGACTAGCAGAAATCACAGATACGCAGTATTTT. V gene TRBV27 combines with J gene TRBJ2-3; 8 bases align to TRBD2. The trim removed 2 bases at V and 2 bases at J, leaving 6 bases unmatched. Germline CDR1 reads MNHEY; CDR2 reads SMNVEV (reference sequence). The CDR3 runs to 16 residues.

This clonotype was detected only a few times. The genes are TRBV23-1 and TRBJ1-1; D gene unclear. TRBV23-1 is noted as an ORF with a role that remains uncertain. This CDR3 is 9 amino acids long. V was cut by 3 bases and J by 12 bases, with 5 bases left in between. Here the CDR3 DNA reads TGCGCCAGCAGTCAGGGATCTTTCTTT. Its translation is CASSQGSFF.

This clonotype was detected only a few times. This chain uses TRBV27 with TRBJ2-7; tentative D call: TRBD1 (5 bases). With 3 bases removed from V and 3 bases from J, the gap between germline ends came to 15 bases. Looked up from germline, CDR1 is MNHEY and CDR2 is SMNVEV (reference sequence). The CDR3 has 15 amino acids. The CDR3 coding sequence is TGTGCCAGCAGTTTTGGGGCAGACAGTGGCTACGAGCAGTACTTC. It yields the protein CASSFGADSGYEQYF.

This clonotype occurred a few times. V and J are TRBV21-1 and TRBJ2-1; the table assigns TRBD2, which was not confirmed against the DNA. TRBV21-1 is a pseudogene. There are 16 residues in the CDR3. The CDR3 DNA sequence: TGTGCCAGCAGCAATACCCCTAGCGGCTCCTTCAATGAGCAGTTCTTC. Amino acids: CASSNTPSGSFNEQFF.

This clonotype appeared many times. This chain links TRBV7-8 with TRBJ1-6; 7 positions match TRBD1. The germline V gene has CDR1 SGHVS and CDR2 FQNEAQ. Trimming at V came to 5 bases and at J to 8 bases, leaving 9 bases not matched to a gene. The length of the CDR3 is 15 residues. CDR3 DNA: TGTGCCAGCAGCCTCCGAACAGGGGCTTATTCACCCCTCCACTTT. It yields the protein CASSLRTGAYSPLHF.

This clonotype showed up just a few times. The rearrangement joins TRBV28 to TRBJ1-6; D not resolved. V lost 3 bases to trimming and J lost 16 bases, with 10 bases between them. This CDR3 comprises 11 residues. Germline values: CDR1 MDHEN, CDR2 SYDVKM. The CDR3 here is CASSFRPPLHF. Written as DNA, the CDR3 is TGTGCCAGCAGTTTTAGACCGCCACTCCACTTT.

For this clonotype: Given a much more abundant clone one base away, this may be a read error. The chain uses TRBV28 and TRBJ2-3, with 9 nucleotides matching TRBD2. The germline CDR1 and CDR2 sequences are MDHEN and SYDVKM. V gave up 6 bases and J gave up 4 bases; unmatched junction bases: 5. This CDR3 is 14 amino acids long. The CDR3 region has the DNA TGTGCCAGCAGATCCGGGACTAGCCCAGATACGCAGTATTTT. Amino acids: CASRSGTSPDTQYF.

The chain combines TRBV9 with TRBJ2-7; D uncertain. The ends were cut back, 0 bases at V and 1 base at J, with 8 bases in the middle. The CDR3 covers 14 residues. Germline CDR1 SGDLS, CDR2 YYNGEE. The CDR3 DNA sequence: TGTGCCAGCAGCGTAGACTCGGCTTCCTACGAGCAGTACTTC. The encoded protein is CASSVDSASYEQYF.

A few counts support this clonotype. The chain joins TRBV6-2 or TRBV6-3 to TRBJ2-2, with TRBD1 matching over 9 bases. The CDR3 loop spans 15 amino acids. The germline V gene encodes CDR1 MNHEY and CDR2 SVGEGT. Unmatched junction bases numbered 4, after V lost 5 bases and J lost 3 bases. The CDR3, as DNA: TGTGCCAGCAGTGGACAGGGGCGATACACCGGGGAGCTGTTTTTT. Encoded protein: CASSGQGRYTGELFF.

This clonotype has ten or more counts. The chain uses TRBV5-1 and TRBJ2-7, with unresolved D. CDR1 and CDR2 from the germline V gene are SGHRS and YFSETQ. This CDR3 has 12 residues. Trimming pared 4 bases from V and 3 bases from J, leaving 8 bases between. The CDR3 sequence is CASSEDGYEQYF. The CDR3 nucleotides are TGCGCCAGCAGCGAGGACGGCTACGAGCAGTACTTC.

The rearrangement links TRBV5-1 to TRBJ2-7, with D possibly matching TRBD2 (6 bases). The CDR3 is 14 residues long. The germline V and J ends were trimmed by 3 bases and 2 bases, with 12 bases remaining between them. Looked up from germline, CDR1 is SGHRS and CDR2 is YFSETQ. This chain's CDR3 is CASSSGGDTYEQYF. The DNA for the CDR3 is TGCGCCAGCAGCTCAGGCGGGGATACCTACGAGCAGTACTTC.

The rearrangement joins TRBV6-2 or TRBV6-3 to TRBJ2-7; TRBD1 aligns across 7 bases. The germline CDR1 and CDR2 sequences are MNHEY and SVGEGT. J gave up 0 bases and V 8 bases, and 10 bases lay outside the gene matches. The CDR3 covers 15 residues. Here the CDR3 reads CASAKPGTDSYEQYF. The CDR3 nucleotides are TGTGCCAGCGCAAAGCCCGGGACAGACTCCTACGAGCAGTACTTC.

This clonotype showed up just a few times. The chain has TRBV4-3 and TRBJ2-3, with 10 nucleotides matching TRBD2. The trim removed 3 bases at V and 1 base at J, leaving 10 bases unmatched. The CDR3 runs to 18 residues. Germline values: CDR1 LGHNA, CDR2 YSLEER. CDR3 region: CASSQALRTSGRTDTQYF. The DNA for the CDR3 is TGCGCCAGCAGCCAGGCTCTTAGGACTAGCGGTCGCACAGATACGCAGTATTTT.

The CDR3 here is CASSLDGPLDTQYF. CDR3 nucleotide sequence: TGCGCCAGCAGCTTGGACGGACCACTAGATACGCAGTATTTT. The rearrangement joins TRBV5-1 to TRBJ2-3; D unresolved. The CDR3 runs to 14 residues. Germline V gives CDR1 SGHRS, CDR2 YFSETQ. Trimming removed 0 bases from V and 5 bases from J, with 10 bases in between.

There are a few counts of this clonotype. The chain combines TRBV2 with TRBJ2-7; TRBD1 agrees at 10 bases. This CDR3 has 16 residues. Germline trimming cut 8 bases from V and 6 bases from J; bases unmatched to any gene: 16. Germline V CDR1 and CDR2: SNHLY, FYNNEI. Here the CDR3 DNA reads TGTGCCAGCTTTCGGGACAGGGGTGTGGGGAGGATCGAGCAGTACTTC. Translation: CASFRDRGVGRIEQYF.

The table lists this clonotype with a few counts. The V and J genes are TRBV5-1 and TRBJ2-7; 11 positions agree with TRBD2. The CDR3 runs 16 residues. The germline CDR1 and CDR2 sequences are SGHRS and YFSETQ. Trimming cost V 7 bases and J 5 bases; bases outside gene matches: 14. The CDR3 region has the DNA TGCGCCAGCTCGTTACCAACTAGCGGGAGTGGAAACGAGCAGTACTTC. The encoded protein is CASSLPTSGSGNEQYF.

The J gene is TRBJ2-7, the V gene TRBV9; possible D gene TRBD1, 6 bases. This CDR3 is built from 15 residues. CDR1 and CDR2 (germline): SGDLS, YYNGEE. Trimming pared 2 bases from V and 1 base from J, leaving 13 bases between. The CDR3 spells CASSVTTGSSYEQYF. The CDR3 nucleotides are TGTGCCAGCAGCGTTACGACAGGTAGTTCCTACGAGCAGTACTTC.

The chain combines TRBV7-2 with TRBJ2-3, with D hard to call. Germline V gives CDR1 SGHTA, CDR2 FQGNSA. The CDR3 is made up of 14 amino acids. Trimming stripped 6 bases from V and 6 bases from J, with 16 bases between. The CDR3 coding sequence is TGTGCCAGCAGTTCCTACCCGGGTGCGGATACGCAGTATTTT. The encoded protein is CASSSYPGADTQYF.

The chain recombines TRBV6-4 with TRBJ1-1; D is undetermined. V lost 5 bases to trimming and J lost 2 bases, with 9 bases between them. Germline-derived CDR1 and CDR2 are MRHNA and SNTAGT. The CDR3 sequence is 13 residues long. The CDR3 loop is CASSQQINTEAFF. The CDR3 DNA reads TGTGCCAGCAGTCAACAGATAAACACTGAAGCTTTCTTT.